This TCR beta chain was retrieved from a study of CD8 T cells in ankylosing spondylitis. Points from the study as a whole: Several highly homologous variants made up a TCR beta motif, and this motif appeared characteristic of ankylosing spondylitis blood.

As to this clonotype: The target antigen is unknown.

Preparation of TCR beta libraries was done by quantitative 5'-RACE with molecular barcodes. TCRdb used MiXCR to reprocess the 5' RACE reads, holding one entry per CDR3 protein. This sample carries 750,000 to 850,000 distinct CDR3 sequences, about 10% of them seen once, and the ten largest clones take 0.45% to 0.6%. Trimming shortened V by 2 bases and J by 1 base, and 11 bases separated the two germline ends. This CDR3 is 15 amino acids long. Per germline, CDR1 LGHNA and CDR2 YNFKEQ. The material sequenced was blood, either unsorted or a sorted T cell fraction (not recorded which). The chain couples TRBV4-2 to TRBJ1-1; D not resolved. This clonotype originated in a male donor with ankylosing spondylitis. CDR3 sequence: CASSQSAWENTEAFF. In nucleotides, the CDR3 is TGTGCCAGCAGCCAATCGGCGTGGGAGAACACTGAAGCTTTCTTT.